The 18 T cell receptor beta chains given below trace back to one sample, sequenced in a study of CD8+CD57+ T cells in acquired aplastic anemia. Both TCR beta VDJ combination and CDR3 sequence profiling were carried out. Genomic DNA was the template for this profiling. One entry per CDR3 protein, called by TCRdb with MiXCR from the reads. This sample has about 160,000 distinct CDR3 sequences, with around 50% found just once. Sequenced patients had shown CD8+CD57+ cell expansion by flow cytometry. The specimen was sorted CD4+, CD8+, or CD8+CD57+ T cells (not recorded which) from PBMCs. The receptors derive from a human donor with aplastic anemia.

This clonotype was detected a few times. Because it lacks the conserved phenylalanine or tryptophan at the end, this CDR3 is likely a read error. The chain joins TRBV5-4 to TRBJ1-6; TRBD1 aligns across 8 bases. The CDR3 runs to 16 residues. Germline V gives CDR1 SGHNT, CDR2 YYREEE (reference sequence). V was clipped by 4 bases and J by 13 bases; unmatched bases: 16. The CDR3 DNA reads as TGTGCCAGCAGCGGGATGGACAGGGCTCAGGAGGGGCCCCTCCACCTT. Amino acid sequence: CASSGMDRAQEGPLHL.

This clonotype was detected many times. This chain joins TRBV7-2 and TRBJ1-2; D possibly corresponds to TRBD1 (6 bases). The CDR3 is 19 amino acids. The germline V gene encodes CDR1 SGHTA and CDR2 FQGNSA. Trimming took off 5 bases at V and 3 bases at J, with 28 bases between the two ends. The CDR3 sequence is CASSPARLGLSRGDYGYTF. The DNA for the CDR3 is TGTGCCAGCAGCCCTGCCCGTCTCGGGCTTTCGAGGGGGGACTATGGCTACACCTTC. Variable domain in full (rest from reference TRBV7-2 and TRBJ1-2): GAGVSQSPSNKVTEKGKDVELRCDPISGHTALYWYRQSLGQGLEFLIYFQGNSAPDKSGLPSDRFSAERTGGSVSTLTIQRTQQEDSAVYLCASSPARLGLSRGDYGYTFGSGTRLTVV.

The CDR3 DNA reads TGTGCCAGCAGTTACAACCCGGGGAGACGGAGCGACGAGCAGTACTTC. Translating gives CASSYNPGRRSDEQYF. The chain links TRBV6-2 or TRBV6-3 to TRBJ2-7, with TRBD2 as a possible D gene (5 bases). From germline, CDR1 is MNHEY and CDR2 SVGEGT. The CDR3 runs 16 residues. V was shortened by 2 bases and J by 5 bases, with 19 bases between the two germline ends.

The chain employs TRBV29-1 and TRBJ2-7, with D possibly matching TRBD2 (6 bases). Looked up from germline, CDR1 is SQVTM and CDR2 is ANQGSEA. The CDR3 covers 12 residues. Trimming pared 4 bases from V and 2 bases from J, leaving 9 bases between. The CDR3 DNA reads as TGCAGCGTTGGGGGCGGGACCTACGAGCAGTACTTC. Translation gives CSVGGGTYEQYF.

In the case of this clonotype: One end of the junction does not line up with germline, which may come from a read error. This chain uses TRBV20-1 with TRBJ2-2; either TRBD1 or TRBD2 may fit D (6 bases each). Per germline, CDR1 DFQATT and CDR2 SNEGSKA (reference sequence). The CDR3 totals 14 residues. CDR3 in amino acids: CSARRTGNTGGLFF. Here the CDR3 DNA reads TGCAGTGCAAGAAGAACAGGGAACACCGGGGGGCTGTTTTTT.

The chain joins TRBV30 to TRBJ2-7, with 10 bases fitting TRBD2. Germline-derived CDR1 and CDR2 are GTSNPN and SVGIG (reference sequence). The CDR3 loop spans 13 amino acids. With 8 bases clipped from V and 2 bases from J, the junction kept 6 bases outside the gene matches. The CDR3 DNA reads TGTGCCGCAACTAGCGGGACCCCCTACGAGCAGTACTTC. This codes for CAATSGTPYEQYF.

To note about this clonotype: The junction departs from the called germline gene at one end, perhaps through a read error. The rearrangement links TRBV20-1 to TRBJ2-7; D is tentatively TRBD1 or TRBD2 (6 bases each). CDR3 length equals 11 residues. The germline CDR1 and CDR2 sequences are DFQATT and SNEGSKA (reference sequence). CDR3: CSARGERGQCF. The CDR3 region has the DNA TGCAGTGCTAGAGGTGAACGGGGGCAGTGCTTC.

CDR3 in DNA: TGTGCCAGCAGTAATCCCAGTGAGCAGTTCTTC. The encoded protein is CASSNPSEQFF. The rearrangement joins TRBV7-6 to TRBJ2-1; D call uncertain. The germline CDR1 and CDR2 sequences are SGHVS and FNYEAQ. This CDR3 comprises 11 residues. V lost 6 bases and J lost 9, with 9 bases in between.

Points on this clonotype: A junction end diverges from the germline sequence, so it may reflect a read error. V gene TRBV29-1 combines with J gene TRBJ1-1, with D perhaps matching TRBD1 (5 bases). Germline CDR1 is SQVTM and CDR2 is ANQGSEA. This CDR3 is built from 12 residues. The chain's CDR3 is CSVIGGNTEAFF. The CDR3 DNA reads TGCAGCGTTATTGGGGGGAACACCGAAGCTTTCTTT.

The gene calls are TRBV4-3 and TRBJ2-7; D gene uncertain. Trimming took 3 bases from V and 1 from J, leaving 13 bases between them. CDR3 size: 15 residues. Germline lookup yields CDR1 LGHNA and CDR2 YSLEER. The CDR3 sequence: CASSHRHSPSYEQYF. The CDR3 DNA sequence: TGCGCCAGCAGCCATAGACATTCCCCGTCCTACGAGCAGTACTTC.

A few counts support this clonotype. The missing conserved phenylalanine or tryptophan at the end of this CDR3 makes a read error likely. It is unclear where the CDR3 begins or ends on the DNA, so no DNA is shown, and the CDR3 is as TCRdb lists it. The chain joins TRBV28 to TRBJ1-2; TRBD1, the table's D call, lacks a check against the DNA. The CDR3 length is 13 residues, termini included. From germline, CDR1 is MDHEN and CDR2 SYDVKM. The CDR3 region is CASSTNEGGASSP.

This clonotype was counted a few times. The chain joins TRBV29-1 to TRBJ2-7; D remains ambiguous. In germline, CDR1 is SQVTM, CDR2 ANQGSEA. This CDR3 comprises 12 residues. Deletions cut 0 bases from V and 3 bases from J, with 6 bases between. The CDR3, as DNA: TGCAGCGTTGAAGATGCGGTCTACGAGCAGTACTTC. Residues: CSVEDAVYEQYF.

This clonotype has at least ten counts. The chain carries TRBV20-1 and TRBJ2-5; D possibly corresponds to TRBD2 (6 bases). Germline V gene sequence: CDR1 DFQATT, CDR2 SNEGSKA (reference sequence). The ends were cut back, 3 bases at V and 0 bases at J, with 14 bases in the middle. The CDR3 loop spans 15 amino acids. CDR3 nucleotide sequence: TGCAGTGCTAGGGTTACGGGGGAGAACCAAGAGACCCAGTACTTC. Amino acid sequence: CSARVTGENQETQYF.

The chain employs TRBV5-4 and TRBJ2-3; tentatively, D is TRBD1 (7 bases). Germline V lookup: CDR1 SGHNT, CDR2 YYREEE (reference sequence). This CDR3 contains 15 residues. V dropped 4 bases and J dropped 6 bases, with 18 bases sitting between them. CDR3 nucleotides: TGTGCCAGCAGCATCAGGGGGACTTCAGGGGATACGCAGTATTTT. Translation gives CASSIRGTSGDTQYF.

This clonotype was counted many times. This chain uses TRBV7-2 with TRBJ1-1, with 7 bases that match TRBD1. The CDR3 contains 15 residues. Germline V gene lookup returns CDR1 SGHTA and CDR2 FQGNSA. V lost 5 bases, J lost 0 bases, and 6 bases stayed unmatched. The DNA for the CDR3 is TGTGCCAGCAGCCGACAGACAGGGCTGAACACTGAAGCTTTCTTT. Amino acids: CASSRQTGLNTEAFF.

The CDR3 bases are TGCAGTGCTTCACTACAACCGGCGGGAGGAGAGACCCAGTACTTC. It yields the protein CSASLQPAGGETQYF. The chain recombines TRBV20-1 with TRBJ2-5; the match to TRBD2 covers 8 bases. The CDR3 totals 15 residues. Germline values: CDR1 DFQATT, CDR2 SNEGSKA (reference sequence). V shed 5 bases and J 4 bases; nucleotides not matched to a gene: 12.

The genes are TRBV3-1 and TRBJ2-5; 8 nucleotides match TRBD1. V was clipped by 0 bases and J by 5 bases; unmatched bases: 11. Germline CDR1 LGHDT, CDR2 YNNKEL (reference sequence). This CDR3 has 17 residues. The CDR3 loop reads CASSQELGQGAGETQYF. DNA of the CDR3: TGTGCCAGCAGCCAAGAGCTCGGGCAGGGGGCTGGTGAGACCCAGTACTTC.

This clonotype was seen ten or more times. The CDR3 DNA reads as TGTGCCAGTAGTATAACAGGTCTTAATGAAAAACTGTTTTTT. Protein product: CASSITGLNEKLFF. The V call is TRBV19, the J call TRBJ1-4, with D possibly TRBD1 on 5 matching bases. V lost 2 bases to trimming and J lost 4 bases, with 8 bases between them. Germline V CDR1 and CDR2: LNHDA, SQIVND (reference sequence). CDR3 size: 14 residues.